This T cell receptor (beta chain) comes out of a study of T cells in Graves' hyperthyroidism and ophthalmopathy. Study-level points and caveats: In blood, most of the thyroid clonotypes expanded above 0.001 were also present.

It was approximately 9.7 ml of fresh peripheral blood that supplied the PBMCs. This clonotype was observed many times. Its antigen remains unknown. V lost 0 bases, J lost 1 base, and 7 bases lay in between. CDR1 SGHRS and CDR2 YFSETQ come from the germline V gene. The CDR3 spans 14 residues. The CDR3 regions of TCR beta were amplified from RNA transcripts. In the first-round RT-PCR of the TCR CDR3, the HTBI primer set was used. TCRdb reprocessed the multiplex PCR reads via MiXCR and lists one record per CDR3 protein. Among hundreds of thousands of distinct CDR3 sequences listed, 15% to 20% were seen once.

The specimen sequenced was blood. V usage is TRBV5-1 and J usage is TRBJ1-1; no firm D call. The sequence was collected from a woman younger than 35 with Graves' hyperthyroidism. The DNA of the CDR3 is TGCGCCAGCAGCTTGGGGACTACGAACACTGAAGCTTTCTTT. It specifies CASSLGTTNTEAFF.